Given below is one T cell receptor beta chain in context. This clone was seen just once. Its antigen is unknown. No much larger clonotype is one base removed from it; base qualities were not supplied. A second Seattle source provided samples from volunteer blood donors who had recovered from COVID-19. Each collaborating institution followed its own protocols to collect whole blood in K2EDTA tubes. Collaborator samples were shipped for TCRbeta analysis as frozen whole blood, isolated PBMCs, or DNA extracted from either sample type. These data originate in a study of blood T cell repertoires in COVID-19 (dated by TCRdb to about 2020). Regarding the study in general: Samples covering the acute and convalescent phases of COVID-19 were provided by collaborators in the United States, Italy and Spain. The prospective study material was composed of cDNA or gDNA derived from T cells, B-cell-depleted T cells, or PBMCs. Deeply sampled blood TCRbeta repertoires from subjects exposed to, actively infected with, or recovered from COVID-19 were included in the dataset. A freely available public database, intended as a resource for researchers studying the immune response to SARS-CoV-2, is where the repertoires were released. The samples were drawn from the first 160 participants of the ongoing ImmuneRACE study and from 1,254 subjects provided by 6 global collaborators. The sample metadata nearly always contained a de-identified subject ID, COVID-19 status, age in years and sex. Where HLA class I and class II types were available, the types were taken from metadata supplied by the sample provider, not from assay-based typing.

Including cysteine and phenylalanine, the CDR3 has 16 amino acids. CDR3 DNA is the only sequence kept; it has 48 bases, read in frame from the first base. In the germline V gene (reference sequence), CDR1 corresponds to LGHDT and CDR2 to YNNKEL. At the junction V is shortened by 3 bases and J by 4 bases; bases outside the gene matches: 7. TCRbeta CDR3 regions were amplified from genomic DNA using the immunoSEQ Assay, a bias-controlled multiplex PCR. The paper's data handling went like this. Within the assay, amplification of reference gene primers was used to estimate how many nucleated cells each sample contained. Sequence reads were collapsed and filtered to measure the absolute abundance of every unique TCRbeta CDR3 rearrangement. For each sample, productive Simpson clonality was calculated as the square root of Simpson's diversity index over productive rearrangements. TCRdb provides this immuneACCESS table in a form limited to in-frame rearrangements. Some clones are lacking; in checked studies, under half of them reflect an unresolved V gene, and why the rest are absent is not known. That table gives V, J and clone size, and the DNA gave D and trimming. This sample is represented by over 150,000 clones; around nine tenths of them were singletons. Approximately 0.93% of the sample is in the top ten clones.

What the authors observed across the whole study: The quantity of clinical and demographic metadata differed by source and by participant and was supplied without curation.

Sequencing input: peripheral blood. The chain couples TRBV3-1 (or the pseudogene TRBV3-2) to TRBJ1-2, and 11 bases in between align with TRBD1. The receptor was isolated from a woman aged 18 to 35 who had recovered from COVID-19. Read as DNA, the sequence is TGTGCCAGCAGCCAGGCGGGGACAGGGGGGACCTATGGCTACACCTTC. Its protein is CASSQAGTGGTYGYTF.